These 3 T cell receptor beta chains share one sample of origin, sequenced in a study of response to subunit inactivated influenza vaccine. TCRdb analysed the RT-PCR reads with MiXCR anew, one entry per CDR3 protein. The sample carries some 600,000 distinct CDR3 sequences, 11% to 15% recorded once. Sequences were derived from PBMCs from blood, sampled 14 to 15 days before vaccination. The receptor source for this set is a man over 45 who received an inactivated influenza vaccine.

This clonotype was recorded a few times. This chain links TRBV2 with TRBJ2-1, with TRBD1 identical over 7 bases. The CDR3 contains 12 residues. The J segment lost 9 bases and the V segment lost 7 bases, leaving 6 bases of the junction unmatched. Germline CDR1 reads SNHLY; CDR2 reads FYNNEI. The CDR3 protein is CASTIQGFEQFF. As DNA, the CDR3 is TGTGCCAGCACCATACAGGGGTTTGAGCAGTTCTTC.

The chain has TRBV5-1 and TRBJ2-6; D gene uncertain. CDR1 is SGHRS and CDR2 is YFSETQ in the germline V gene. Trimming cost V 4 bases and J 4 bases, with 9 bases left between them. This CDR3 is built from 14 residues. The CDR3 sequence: CASSEVAGANVLTF. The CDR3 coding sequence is TGCGCCAGCAGCGAAGTAGCAGGGGCCAACGTCCTGACTTTC.

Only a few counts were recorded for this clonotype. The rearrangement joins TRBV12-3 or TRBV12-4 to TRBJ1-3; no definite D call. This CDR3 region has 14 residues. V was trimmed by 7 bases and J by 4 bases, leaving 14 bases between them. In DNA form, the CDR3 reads TGTGCCAGCACCAGAGGGTACAGAGGAAACACCATATATTTT. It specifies CASTRGYRGNTIYF.